This entry concerns a single T cell receptor beta chain. The data belong to a study of blood T cell repertoires in COVID-19. Study-level background: The study drew acute and convalescent COVID-19 samples from the United States, Italy and Spain.

In the source study's methods: Estimates of nucleated cell counts were drawn from the amplification of reference gene primers. Sequencing used immunoSEQ multiplex PCR; TCRdb keeps in-frame clones, though not all of them. V, J and clone size are taken as reported in that table, and D and trimming were inferred from the DNA itself. The sample lists approximately 98,000 clones, about 80% occurring once. The CDR3 covers 14 residues. Germline values: CDR1 LNHDA, CDR2 SQIVND (reference sequence). Germline trimming cut 11 bases from V and 4 bases from J; bases unmatched to any gene: 10. This TCR was sampled from a man between 60 and 75 years old with acute or convalescent COVID-19. This chain joins TRBV19 and TRBJ2-2; TRBD1 aligns across 7 bases. Input material: peripheral blood. In nucleotides, the CDR3 is TGTGCCGGGTCTGACAGGGCTTTCACCGGGGAGCTGTTTTTT. It codes for CAGSDRAFTGELFF.